The entry that follows covers one T cell receptor beta chain sequence. The CDR3 contains 17 residues. From germline, CDR1 is KGHSH and CDR2 LQKENI. Trimming removed 2 bases at V and 1 base at J, with 17 bases between. The data were obtained in a study of identical twins. Each CDR3 protein is one row after TCRdb ran MiXCR on the 5' RACE reads. Of some 730,000 distinct CDR3 sequences listed, about 20% are singletons. Only healthy Caucasians were enrolled as donors. The same sample was also studied in work on T cells expressing NK-cell markers.

The sequence came from a woman under 30 in good health. The material sequenced was PBMCs. The V gene is TRBV18, the J gene TRBJ1-1; tentative D call: TRBD1 (6 bases). CDR3 nucleotides: TGTGCCAGCTCACCAAATCCTTTTCAGGGGCGGAACACTGAAGCTTTCTTT. This gives the protein CASSPNPFQGRNTEAFF. The whole variable domain, filled in from reference TRBV18 and TRBJ1-1, reads NAGVMQNPRHLVRRRGQEARLRCSPMKGHSHVYWYRQLPEEGLKFMVYLQKENIIDESGMPKERFSAEFPKEGPSILRIQQVVRGDSAAYFCASSPNPFQGRNTEAFFGQGTRLTVV.